The clone carrying this TCR beta chain appeared a single time. This record belongs to a study of blood T cell repertoires in COVID-19. In the study's own analysis: Estimation of nucleated cell counts relied on the amplification of reference gene primers. Libraries were prepared by immunoSEQ multiplex PCR; TCRdb keeps only in-frame clonotypes and omits some of them. The V and J calls and clone size come from that table; D and trimming were worked out from the DNA. The data contain 120,000 or so clones, approximately 90% of them singletons. Trimming removed 4 bases from V and 7 bases from J, with 18 bases in between. CDR3 length: 15 residues. Germline V lookup: CDR1 SGDLS, CDR2 YYNGEE.

The V call is TRBV9, the J call TRBJ2-1, with D tentatively TRBD1 (6 bases). The sequenced sample consisted of peripheral blood. The sequence came from a human donor in a cohort sampled during active COVID-19. The CDR3 region is CASSPQSTGSNEQFF. In DNA form, the CDR3 reads TGTGCCAGCAGCCCCCAATCTACAGGGAGTAATGAGCAGTTCTTC. Looking up the rest from reference TRBV9 and TRBJ2-1 gives the full variable domain: DSGVTQTPKHLITATGQRVTLRCSPRSGDLSVYWYQQSLDQGLQFLIQYYNGEERAKGNILERFSAQQFPDLHSELNLSSLELGDSALYFCASSPQSTGSNEQFFGPGTRLTVL.